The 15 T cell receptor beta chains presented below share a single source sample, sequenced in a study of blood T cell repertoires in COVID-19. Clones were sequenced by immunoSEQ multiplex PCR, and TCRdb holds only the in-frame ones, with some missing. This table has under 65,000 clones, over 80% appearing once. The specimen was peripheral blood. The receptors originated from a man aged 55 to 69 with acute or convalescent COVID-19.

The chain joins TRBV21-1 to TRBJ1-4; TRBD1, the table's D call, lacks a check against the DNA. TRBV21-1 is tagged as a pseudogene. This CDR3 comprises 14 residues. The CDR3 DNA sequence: TGTACCAGCAGCAGTACAGGGGGCGGTGAAAAACTGTTTTTT. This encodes CTSSSTGGGEKLFF.

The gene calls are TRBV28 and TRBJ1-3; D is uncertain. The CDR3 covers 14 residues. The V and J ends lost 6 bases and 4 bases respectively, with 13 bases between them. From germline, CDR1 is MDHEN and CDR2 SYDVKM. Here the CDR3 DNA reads TGTGCCAGCAGACTAGCGGGTAGGGGAAACACCATATATTTT. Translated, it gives CASRLAGRGNTIYF.

The CDR3 sequence: CASSPQDTGLADFNEQFF. As DNA, the CDR3 is TGTGCCAGCTCACCTCAGGATACGGGACTAGCGGATTTTAATGAGCAGTTCTTC. The J gene is TRBJ2-1, the V gene TRBV18, with 11 bases lining up with TRBD2. The CDR3 length is 18 residues. Germline V gives CDR1 KGHSH, CDR2 LQKENI. The V segment lost 3 bases and the J segment 7 bases; nucleotides outside the gene matches: 14.

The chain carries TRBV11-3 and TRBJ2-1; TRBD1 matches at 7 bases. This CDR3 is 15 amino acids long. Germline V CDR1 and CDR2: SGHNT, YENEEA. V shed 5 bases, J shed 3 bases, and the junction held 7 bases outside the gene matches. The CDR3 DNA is TGTGCCAGCAGCCCGGGGACAGTTATCTACAATGAGCAGTTCTTC. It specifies CASSPGTVIYNEQFF.

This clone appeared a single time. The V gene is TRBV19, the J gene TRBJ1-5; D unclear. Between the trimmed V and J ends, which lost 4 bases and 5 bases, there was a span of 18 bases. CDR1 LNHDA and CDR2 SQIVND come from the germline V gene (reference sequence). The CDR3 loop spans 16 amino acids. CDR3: CASSTRAVRGDQPQHF. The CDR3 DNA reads TGTGCCAGTAGTACCCGCGCGGTCCGAGGAGATCAGCCCCAGCATTTT.

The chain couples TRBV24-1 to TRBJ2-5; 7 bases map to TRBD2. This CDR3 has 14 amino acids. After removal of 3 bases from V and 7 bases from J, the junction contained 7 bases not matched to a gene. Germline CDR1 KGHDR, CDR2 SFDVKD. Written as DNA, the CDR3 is TGTGCCACCAGTGATCCAGGGACTACCAGGACCCAGTACTTC. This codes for CATSDPGTTRTQYF.

In DNA, the CDR3 is TGTGCTAGTGGTTTGGAAGGGGGAAGCAATCAGCCCCAGCATTTT. This translates into CASGLEGGSNQPQHF. The chain has TRBV12-5 and TRBJ1-5; a possible D gene is TRBD1 (6 bases). The germline CDR1 and CDR2 sequences are LGHNT and FRNRAP. V was pared by 1 base and J by 1 base, with 8 bases between. The CDR3 has 15 residues.

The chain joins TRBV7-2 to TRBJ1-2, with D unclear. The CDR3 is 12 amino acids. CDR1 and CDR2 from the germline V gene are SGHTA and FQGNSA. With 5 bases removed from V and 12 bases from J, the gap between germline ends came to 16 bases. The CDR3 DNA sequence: TGTGCCAGCAGCCCCCCCTCGCTAGAGCACACCTTC. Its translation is CASSPPSLEHTF.

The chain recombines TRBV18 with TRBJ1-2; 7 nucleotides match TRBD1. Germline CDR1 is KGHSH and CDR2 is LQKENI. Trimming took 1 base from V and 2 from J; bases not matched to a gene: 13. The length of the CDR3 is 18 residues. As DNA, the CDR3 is TGTGCCAGCTCACCACAGGGACAGAGTTACCTTGCCAACTATGGCTACACCTTC. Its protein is CASSPQGQSYLANYGYTF. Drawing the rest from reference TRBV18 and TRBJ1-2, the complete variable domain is NAGVMQNPRHLVRRRGQEARLRCSPMKGHSHVYWYRQLPEEGLKFMVYLQKENIIDESGMPKERFSAEFPKEGPSILRIQQVVRGDSAAYFCASSPQGQSYLANYGYTFGSGTRLTVV.

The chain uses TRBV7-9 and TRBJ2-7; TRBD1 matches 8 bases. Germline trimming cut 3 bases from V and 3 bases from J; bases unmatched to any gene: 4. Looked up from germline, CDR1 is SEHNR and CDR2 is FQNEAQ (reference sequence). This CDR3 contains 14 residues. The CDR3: CASSFGTGDYEQYF. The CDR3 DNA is TGTGCCAGCAGCTTTGGGACAGGAGACTACGAGCAGTACTTC.

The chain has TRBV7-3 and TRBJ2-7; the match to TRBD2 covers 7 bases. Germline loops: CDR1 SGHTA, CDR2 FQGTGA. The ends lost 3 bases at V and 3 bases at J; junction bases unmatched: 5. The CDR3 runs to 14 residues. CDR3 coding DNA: TGTGCCAGCAGCTTCTCTAGCGGAGGCTACGAGCAGTACTTC. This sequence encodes CASSFSSGGYEQYF. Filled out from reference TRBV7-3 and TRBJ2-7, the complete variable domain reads GAGVSQTPSNKVTEKGKYVELRCDPISGHTALYWYRQSLGQGPEFLIYFQGTGAADDSGLPNDRFFAVRPEGSVSTLKIQRTERGDSAVYLCASSFSSGGYEQYFGPGTRLTVT.

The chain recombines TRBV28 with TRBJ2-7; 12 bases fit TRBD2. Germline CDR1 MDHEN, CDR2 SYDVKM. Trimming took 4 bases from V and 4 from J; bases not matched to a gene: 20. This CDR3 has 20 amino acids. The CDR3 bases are TGTGCCAGCAGTTATGAGGGACTAGCGGGTTCCGCGGTAGTCCCGTACGAGCAGTACTTC. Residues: CASSYEGLAGSAVVPYEQYF.

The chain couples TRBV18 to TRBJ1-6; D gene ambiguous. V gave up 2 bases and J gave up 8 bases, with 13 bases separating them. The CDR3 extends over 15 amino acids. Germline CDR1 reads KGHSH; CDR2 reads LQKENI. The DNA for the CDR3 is TGTGCCAGCTCACCAGGGCATGATTCTGATTCACCCCTCCACTTT. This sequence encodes CASSPGHDSDSPLHF.

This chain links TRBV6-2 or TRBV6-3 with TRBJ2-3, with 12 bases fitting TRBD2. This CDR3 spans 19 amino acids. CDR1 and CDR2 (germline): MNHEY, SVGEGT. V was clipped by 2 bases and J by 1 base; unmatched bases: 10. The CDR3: CASSYETSGRRAGTDTQYF. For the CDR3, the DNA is TGTGCCAGCAGTTACGAGACTAGCGGGAGAAGGGCGGGCACAGATACGCAGTATTTT.

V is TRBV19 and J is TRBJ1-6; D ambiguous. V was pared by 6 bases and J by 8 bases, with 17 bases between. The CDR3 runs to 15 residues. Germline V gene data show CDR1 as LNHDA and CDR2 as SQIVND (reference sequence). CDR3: CASSRLRGGDSPLHF. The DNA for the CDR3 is TGTGCCAGTAGCCGACTTCGGGGTGGTGATTCACCCCTCCACTTT.